One T cell receptor beta chain is described in this entry. The same CDR3 also results from other DNA sequences found in this sample. Germline CDR1 is SGHNT and CDR2 is YENEEA. The CDR3 sequence is 14 residues long. Trimming stripped 1 base from V and 1 base from J, with 7 bases between. The sample originates from a study of OX40 agonist ivuxolimab in advanced cancers. Overall study: The treatment was a fully human IgG2 OX40 agonist, ivuxolimab.

Method: immunoSEQ multiplex PCR; TCRdb's copy keeps in-frame clones and lacks some. This sample has around 70,000 clones; over 80% occur once, and the top ten carry about a tenth. The chain employs TRBV11-3 and TRBJ1-1; D unresolved. This sample comprised CD4+ or CD8+ T cells sorted from blood, obtained in a trial of the OX40 agonist ivuxolimab. This TCR came from an adult with an advanced solid tumor such as melanoma, head and neck, liver or kidney cancer. CDR3 nucleotide sequence: TGTGCCAGCAGCTTAGGCGGCAGGAACACTGAAGCTTTCTTT. It yields the protein CASSLGGRNTEAFF.